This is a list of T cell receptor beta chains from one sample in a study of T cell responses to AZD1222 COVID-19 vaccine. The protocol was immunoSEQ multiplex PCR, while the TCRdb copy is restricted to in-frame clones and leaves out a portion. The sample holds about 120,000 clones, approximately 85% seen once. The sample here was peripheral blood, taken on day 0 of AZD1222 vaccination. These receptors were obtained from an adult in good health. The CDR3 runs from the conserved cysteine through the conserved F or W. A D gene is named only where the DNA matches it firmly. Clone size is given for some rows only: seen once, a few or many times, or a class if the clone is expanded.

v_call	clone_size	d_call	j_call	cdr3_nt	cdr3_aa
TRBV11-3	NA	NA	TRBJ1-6	TGTGCCAGCAACACCAGAGGGGGGAGGTCACCCCTCCACTTT	CASNTRGGRSPLHF
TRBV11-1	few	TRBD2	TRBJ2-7	TGTGCCAGCAGTTCCGGGACTAGCCATCACTTC	CASSSGTSHHF
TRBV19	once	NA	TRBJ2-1	TGTGCCAGTACAAACAGGGTTTGGGACAATGAGCAGTTCTTC	CASTNRVWDNEQFF
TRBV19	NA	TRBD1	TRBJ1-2	TGTGCCAGTAGGACAGGGGAAGCTAACTATGGCTACACCTTC	CASRTGEANYGYTF
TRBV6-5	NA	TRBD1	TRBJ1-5	TGTGCCAGCAAGTTACAGGGGTCGGGCAATCAGCCCCAGCATTTT	CASKLQGSGNQPQHF
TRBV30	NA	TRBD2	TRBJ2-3	TGTGCCTGGACACTGGGGGGGCTAGCGGGAGTTTCAGATACGCAGTATTTT	CAWTLGGLAGVSDTQYF
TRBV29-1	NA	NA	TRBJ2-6	TGCAGCGTTGACCAGGCTGGGGCCAACGTCCTGACTTTC	CSVDQAGANVLTF
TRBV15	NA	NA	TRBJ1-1	TGTGCCACCAGCGCCCTTGACGGTCTTGGGACTGAAGCTTTCTTT	CATSALDGLGTEAFF
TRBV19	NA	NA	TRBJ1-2	TGTGCCAGTAGTAACGACAGGAACTATGGCTACACCTTC	CASSNDRNYGYTF
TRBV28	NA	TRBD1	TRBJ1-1	TGTGCCAGCAGTTACCCAGGGGGCGCGCCTACTGAAGCTTTCTTT	CASSYPGGAPTEAFF
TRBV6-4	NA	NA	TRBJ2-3	TGTGCCAGCAGCGCCGGGGCAGGGAGATCAGATACGCAGTATTTT	CASSAGAGRSDTQYF
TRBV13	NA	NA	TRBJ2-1	TGTGCCAGCAGCTTAGTAGCCCCCAATGAGCAGTTCTTC	CASSLVAPNEQFF
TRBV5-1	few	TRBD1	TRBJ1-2	TGCGCCAGCAGCTTTATTGGACAGGGGTATGGCTACACCTTC	CASSFIGQGYGYTF
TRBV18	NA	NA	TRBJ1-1	TGTGCCAGCTCACCACTGCAGTCCGCTGAAGCTTTCTTT	CASSPLQSAEAFF
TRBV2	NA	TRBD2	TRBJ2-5	TGTGCCAGCAGTGAAGGCCTAGCGGGGGGAAGAGAGACCCAGTACTTC	CASSEGLAGGRETQYF
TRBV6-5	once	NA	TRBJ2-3	TGTGCCAGCAGGGCGGCTAGCACAGATACGCAGTATTTT	CASRAASTDTQYF
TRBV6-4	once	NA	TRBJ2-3	TGTGCCAGCAGCCACACCGATAGCGTGGGTACGCAGTATTTT	CASSHTDSVGTQYF
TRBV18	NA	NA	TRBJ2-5	TGTGCCAGCTCAATACAGTCGGGGGAGACCCAGTACTTC	CASSIQSGETQYF
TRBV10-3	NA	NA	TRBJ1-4	TGTGCCATCAGTGAGTCAGGGACAATGGATGAAAAACTGTTTTTT	CAISESGTMDEKLFF
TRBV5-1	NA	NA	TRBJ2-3	TGCGCCAGCACCCCCCAGGGGTACACAGATACGCAGTATTTT	CASTPQGYTDTQYF
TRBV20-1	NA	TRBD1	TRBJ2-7	TGCAGTGCTAGTGGCGGGACAGGGGGCCACGAGCAGTACTTC	CSASGGTGGHEQYF
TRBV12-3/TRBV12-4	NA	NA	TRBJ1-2	TGTGCCAGCAGCAACGGACAGTCCTATGGCTACACCTTC	CASSNGQSYGYTF
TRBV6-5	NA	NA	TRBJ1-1	TGTGCCAGCACCTTACCACTCTCGGGAGAAGCTTTCTTT	CASTLPLSGEAFF
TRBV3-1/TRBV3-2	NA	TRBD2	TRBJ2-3	TGTGCCAGCAGACCCTGGACTAGCGGGACCTCAGATACGCAGTATTTT	CASRPWTSGTSDTQYF
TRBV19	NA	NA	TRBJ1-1	TGTGCCAGTATTGTGGGGCGAGGGGACACTGAAGCTTTCTTT	CASIVGRGDTEAFF
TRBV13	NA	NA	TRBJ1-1	TGTGCCAGCAGCTTAGAGGGGGAGGTCACTGAAGCTTTCTTT	CASSLEGEVTEAFF
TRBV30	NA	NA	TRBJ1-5	TGTGCCTGGAGTGTAGACAGCAATCAGCCCCAGCATTTT	CAWSVDSNQPQHF
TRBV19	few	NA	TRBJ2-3	TGTGCCAGTAGTATAGGCGGGCAGCATGATACGCAGTATTTT	CASSIGGQHDTQYF